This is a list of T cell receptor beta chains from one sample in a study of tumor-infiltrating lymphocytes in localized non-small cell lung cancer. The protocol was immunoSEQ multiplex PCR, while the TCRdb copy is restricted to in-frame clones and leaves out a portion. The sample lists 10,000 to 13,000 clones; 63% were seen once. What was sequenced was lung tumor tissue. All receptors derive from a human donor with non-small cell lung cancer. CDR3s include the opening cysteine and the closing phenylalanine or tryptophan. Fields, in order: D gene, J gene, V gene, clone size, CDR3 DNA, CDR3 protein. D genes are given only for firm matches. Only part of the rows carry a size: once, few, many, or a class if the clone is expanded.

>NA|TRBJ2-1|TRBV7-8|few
TGTGCCAGCAGCTTGGGCGGGGCCAGGGAGCAGTTCTTC
CASSLGGAREQFF
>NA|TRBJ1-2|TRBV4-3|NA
TGCGCCAGCAGCCAAGATCAGGGACTCCGAGCTAACTATGGCTACACCTTC
CASSQDQGLRANYGYTF
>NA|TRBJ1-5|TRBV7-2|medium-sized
TGTGCCAGCAGCTTATTACAGGGTCAGCCCCAGCATTTT
CASSLLQGQPQHF
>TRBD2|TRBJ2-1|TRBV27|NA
TGTGCCAGCAGTCCTCGACTAGCGGGGGTGATTGAGCAGTTCTTC
CASSPRLAGVIEQFF
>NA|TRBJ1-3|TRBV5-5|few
TGTGCCAGCAGCTTGGCGACTATCTCTGGAAACACCATATATTTT
CASSLATISGNTIYF
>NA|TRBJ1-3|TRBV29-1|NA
TGCAGCGTCGAGGCCGGCTTGGCTGACCTTTCTGGAAACACCATATATTTT
CSVEAGLADLSGNTIYF
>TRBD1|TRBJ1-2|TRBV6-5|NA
TGTGCCAGCAGTTACTCAAGAGACAGGGACTATGGCTACACCTTC
CASSYSRDRDYGYTF
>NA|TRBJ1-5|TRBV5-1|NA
TGCGCCAGCAGCTTGGGCGGATATAGCAATCAGCCCCAGCATTTT
CASSLGGYSNQPQHF
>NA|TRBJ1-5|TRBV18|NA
TGTGCCAGCTCACCCAGCAGGCTGGTCGGTGGCAATCAGCCCCAGCATTTT
CASSPSRLVGGNQPQHF
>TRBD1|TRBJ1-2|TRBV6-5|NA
TGTGCCAGCAGGACAGGGTCGGCTGGCTACACCTTC
CASRTGSAGYTF
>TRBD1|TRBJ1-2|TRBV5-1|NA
TGCGCCAGCAGCGGGACAGGGGGCTCAGGGTATGGCTACACCTTC
CASSGTGGSGYGYTF
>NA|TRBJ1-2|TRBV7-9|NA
TGTGCCAGCAGCGGGGGGATCTCCGGCTACACCTTC
CASSGGISGYTF
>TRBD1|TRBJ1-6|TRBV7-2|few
TGTGCCAGCAGCTTACCGACAGGGGGCCGGTCACCCCTCCACTTT
CASSLPTGGRSPLHF
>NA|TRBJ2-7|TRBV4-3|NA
TGCGCCAGCAGCCAAGGTTTGGACAGACGCAGATACGAGCAGTACTTC
CASSQGLDRRRYEQYF
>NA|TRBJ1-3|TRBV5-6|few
TGTGCCAGCAGCCCCCGGACAGCCTCTGGAAACACCATATATTTT
CASSPRTASGNTIYF
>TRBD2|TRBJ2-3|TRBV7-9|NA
TGTGCCAGCAGTACCGGGGGGGGCCCAGATACGCAGTATTTT
CASSTGGGPDTQYF
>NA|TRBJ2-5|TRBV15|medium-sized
TGTGCCACCAGCAGAGATCGGATTGGGGTGGGGGGTGAGACCCAGTACTTC
CATSRDRIGVGGETQYF
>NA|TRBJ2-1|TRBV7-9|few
TGTGCCAGCAGCTTATTCGACCGGCGGGGGCAGTTCTTC
CASSLFDRRGQFF
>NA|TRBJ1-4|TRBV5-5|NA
TGTGCCAGCAGCTTGGATGTTCTAACTAATGAAAAACTGTTTTTT
CASSLDVLTNEKLFF
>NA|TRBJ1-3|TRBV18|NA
TGTGCCAGCTCACCGGCCTGGAGGCTCTCCTCTGGAAACACCATATATTTT
CASSPAWRLSSGNTIYF
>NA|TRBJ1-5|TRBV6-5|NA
TGTGCCAGCAGCATAGACAGCAATCAGCCCCAGCATTTT
CASSIDSNQPQHF
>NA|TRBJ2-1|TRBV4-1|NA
TGCGCCAGCAGCCAAGATCTTGTCGGGACGGACTCCTACAATGAGCAGTTCTTC
CASSQDLVGTDSYNEQFF
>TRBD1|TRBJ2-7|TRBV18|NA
TGTGCCAGCTCACTCCCGGACAGGGCCGAGCAGTACTTC
CASSLPDRAEQYF
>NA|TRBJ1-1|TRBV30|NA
TGTGCCTGGAAGGGGCAAGGAGCTTTCTTT
CAWKGQGAFF
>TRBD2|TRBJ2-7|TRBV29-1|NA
TGCAGCGTTTTGGGACTAGCGGGAGGTGAGCAGTACTTC
CSVLGLAGGEQYF
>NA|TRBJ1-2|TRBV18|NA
TGTGCCAGCTCACCACAGGGAGAGTATGGCTACACCTTC
CASSPQGEYGYTF
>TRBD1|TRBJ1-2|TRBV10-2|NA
TGCGCCAGCAGCCCGGGGTACGGGGACAGGGTAATAACGGATGGCTACACCTTC
CASSPGYGDRVITDGYTF
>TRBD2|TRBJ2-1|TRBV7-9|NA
TGTGCCAGCAGCTTAGATGCTAGCGGGAGGGTGAATGAGCAGTTCTTC
CASSLDASGRVNEQFF
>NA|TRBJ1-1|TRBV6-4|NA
TGTGCCAGCAGCTTGGGGCCCAACACTGAAGCTTTCTTT
CASSLGPNTEAFF
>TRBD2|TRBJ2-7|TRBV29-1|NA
TGCAGCGTGGTTGGACTAGCGGGGGTCGCCTACGAGCAGTACTTC
CSVVGLAGVAYEQYF
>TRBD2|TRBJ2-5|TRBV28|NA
TGTGCCAGCAGTGATTGGGGACTAGCGGGGCAAGAGACCCAGTACTTC
CASSDWGLAGQETQYF
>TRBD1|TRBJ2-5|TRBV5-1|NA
TGCGCCAGCAGCCTGGGACAGAAAGAGACCCAGTACTTC
CASSLGQKETQYF
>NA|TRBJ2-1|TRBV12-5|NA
TGTGCTAGTGGTTTGGTAGGGAGTGAGCAGTTCTTC
CASGLVGSEQFF
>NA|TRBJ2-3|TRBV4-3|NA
TGCGCCAGCAGCTCCTCGACAGATACGCAGTATTTT
CASSSSTDTQYF
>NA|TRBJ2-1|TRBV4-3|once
TGCGCCAGCAGCCAAGGTCAGCAGGAGTGGGGATCGCAGTTCTTC
CASSQGQQEWGSQFF
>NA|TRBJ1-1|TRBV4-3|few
TGCGCCAGCAGCCAAATTCGGGGGACTGAAGCTTTCTTT
CASSQIRGTEAFF
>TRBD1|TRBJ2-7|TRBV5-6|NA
TGTGCCAGCTCGTGGACAGGGCCCTCCTACGAGCAGTACTTC
CASSWTGPSYEQYF
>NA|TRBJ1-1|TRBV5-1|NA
TGCGCCAGCAGCGGGAGTGACTGGAACACTGAAGCTTTCTTT
CASSGSDWNTEAFF
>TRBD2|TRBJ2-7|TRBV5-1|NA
TGCGCCAGCAGCTTGGCCCCTAAAATACACAGCGGGAGGCCCGCCTACGAGCAGTACTTC
CASSLAPKIHSGRPAYEQYF
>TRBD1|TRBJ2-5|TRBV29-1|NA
TGCAGCGTTGAAGATCTGGACAGGGGGCGAGAGACCCAGTACTTC
CSVEDLDRGRETQYF
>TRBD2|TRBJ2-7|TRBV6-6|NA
TGTGCCAGCAGTTCGGGACTAGCGGGAGACGAGCAGTACTTC
CASSSGLAGDEQYF
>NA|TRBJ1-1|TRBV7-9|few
TGTGCCAGCAGCTTAGCAGGGAACCTCGCTTTCTTT
CASSLAGNLAFF